The next 32 T cell receptor beta chains were all read from a single sample in a study of OX40 agonist ivuxolimab in advanced cancers. This table comes from immunoSEQ multiplex PCR, and its TCRdb copy is limited to in-frame clones, with some not included. The sample shows about 76,000 clones, roughly 90% of them seen only once. This specimen was CD4+ or CD8+ T cells sorted from blood, taken in a trial of the OX40 agonist ivuxolimab. These TCRs come from an adult with an advanced solid tumor such as melanoma, head and neck, liver or kidney cancer.

The table lists this clone with a few counts. J is TRBJ1-5 and V is TRBV5-8, with a possible D match to TRBD1 (6 bases). Germline V lookup: CDR1 SGHTS, CDR2 YDEGEE. V was clipped by 0 bases and J by 5 bases, with 12 bases between them. This CDR3 is built from 15 residues. CDR3 amino acids: CASSLGTGKDQPQHF. CDR3 DNA: TGTGCCAGCAGCTTGGGCACAGGGAAGGATCAGCCCCAGCATTTT.

The chain uses TRBV18 and TRBJ2-2; the D is unclear. There are 12 residues in the CDR3. The V and J ends lost 2 bases and 4 bases respectively, with 2 bases between them. Germline loops: CDR1 KGHSH, CDR2 LQKENI. CDR3 nucleotides: TGTGCCAGCTCACCAGGCACCGGGGAGCTGTTTTTT. This encodes CASSPGTGELFF. The full variable domain, rest sourced from reference TRBV18 and TRBJ2-2, is NAGVMQNPRHLVRRRGQEARLRCSPMKGHSHVYWYRQLPEEGLKFMVYLQKENIIDESGMPKERFSAEFPKEGPSILRIQQVVRGDSAAYFCASSPGTGELFFGEGSRLTVL.

This chain uses TRBV28 with TRBJ1-2; D is unresolved. Per the germline V gene, CDR1 is MDHEN and CDR2 is SYDVKM. The CDR3 consists of 15 residues. The V gene lost 2 bases and the J gene lost 6 bases, with 16 bases spanning the gap. CDR3 DNA sequence: TGTGCCAGCAGTTTAACCTACTCCCCCACGGATGGCTACACCTTC. Translated: CASSLTYSPTDGYTF.

The J gene is TRBJ2-3, the V gene TRBV29-1; 7 bases are a match to TRBD2. J gave up 4 bases and V 4 bases, and 11 bases lay outside the gene matches. Germline CDR1 and CDR2: SQVTM and ANQGSEA. There are 15 residues in the CDR3. The CDR3 DNA is TGCAGCGTTGTTCAGCGACTAGCAGGCCCAGATACGCAGTATTTT. Residues: CSVVQRLAGPDTQYF.

The chain joins TRBV5-8 to TRBJ2-7; D is possibly TRBD2 (7 bases). The V end was cut by 6 bases, the J end by 8 bases, with 33 bases between. Germline loops: CDR1 SGHTS, CDR2 YDEGEE. CDR3 length equals 18 residues. CDR3 nucleotides: TGTGCCAGCAACCAGGATAAAAGGGGGGGGGCCACCCTACTCCAGCAGTACTTC. Encoded protein: CASNQDKRGGATLLQQYF.

This clone was found once. This rearrangement joins TRBV5-1 to TRBJ1-1; 11 positions agree with TRBD1. Germline CDR1 SGHRS, CDR2 YFSETQ. The length of the CDR3 is 16 residues. With 4 bases clipped from V and 4 bases from J, the junction kept 9 bases outside the gene matches. The CDR3 is CASSNRDRGTGTEAFF. In nucleotides, the CDR3 is TGCGCCAGCAGCAACCGGGACAGGGGGACGGGCACTGAAGCTTTCTTT.

J is TRBJ2-2 and V is TRBV27; D call uncertain. The CDR3 totals 13 residues. Germline-derived CDR1 and CDR2 are MNHEY and SMNVEV (reference sequence). V was shortened by 7 bases and J by 6 bases, with 12 bases between the two germline ends. In nucleotides, the CDR3 is TGTGCCAGCAAGCTTTTGTGGGCCGGGGAGCTGTTTTTT. Translating it yields CASKLLWAGELFF.

This chain joins TRBV5-1 and TRBJ2-2; 10 bases match TRBD1. The CDR3 has 16 amino acids. In germline, CDR1 is SGHRS, CDR2 YFSETQ. Trimming at V came to 4 bases and at J to 5 bases, leaving 8 bases not matched to a gene. In nucleotides, the CDR3 is TGCGCCAGCAGCACGGGACAGGGGACGGGGACCGGGGAGCTGTTTTTT. Its protein product is CASSTGQGTGTGELFF.

The chain is built from TRBV5-4 and TRBJ2-3, with 11 bases that match TRBD2. The V and J ends lost 1 base and 3 bases, in that order; junction bases with no gene match: 1. CDR3 length equals 15 residues. Germline V gene lookup returns CDR1 SGHNT and CDR2 YYREEE (reference sequence). This CDR3 is CASSLTSGRTDTQYF. The CDR3 DNA reads as TGTGCCAGCAGCTTGACTAGCGGGAGAACAGATACGCAGTATTTT.

The chain combines TRBV20-1 with TRBJ2-5; D remains unclear. This CDR3 comprises 11 residues. Germline V CDR1 and CDR2: DFQATT, SNEGSKA (reference sequence). V was trimmed by 2 bases and J by 0 bases, leaving 1 base between them. CDR3 in amino acids: CSARNQETQYF. Written as DNA, the CDR3 is TGCAGTGCTAGAAACCAAGAGACCCAGTACTTC.

The rearrangement joins TRBV7-9 to TRBJ1-4; no reliable D call. Germline values: CDR1 SEHNR, CDR2 FQNEAQ (reference sequence). V was trimmed by 2 bases and J by 8 bases, leaving 3 bases between them. This CDR3 comprises 11 residues. CDR3 amino acids: CASSLQEKLFF. The CDR3 DNA follows: TGTGCCAGCAGCTTACAGGAAAAACTGTTTTTT.

This clone was picked up a small number of times. The CDR3, as DNA: TGTGCCAGCAGATGGGACAGCAACTATGGCTACACCTTC. Amino acid sequence: CASRWDSNYGYTF. This rearrangement joins TRBV6-5 to TRBJ1-2; the match to TRBD1 covers 7 bases. V gave up 6 bases and J gave up 2 bases; unmatched junction bases: 3. Germline assignment: CDR1 MNHEY and CDR2 SVGAGI. The CDR3 covers 13 residues.

The genes are TRBV7-2 and TRBJ1-5; no firm D call. V lost 7 bases and J 9 bases, leaving 19 bases between the germline ends. Germline V gene data show CDR1 as SGHTA and CDR2 as FQGNSA. The CDR3 loop spans 14 amino acids. The CDR3 DNA sequence: TGTGCCAGCACCCCATCGGGAGGCGAGGCGCCCCAGCATTTT. Its protein product is CASTPSGGEAPQHF.

This clone showed up just a few times. The chain is built from TRBV5-1 and TRBJ2-2; no clear D. V dropped 3 bases and J dropped 7 bases, with 13 bases sitting between them. The CDR3 has 14 residues. Germline CDR1 and CDR2: SGHRS and YFSETQ. CDR3 coding DNA: TGCGCCAGCAGCTCAGACACACTGGGCGGGGAGCTGTTTTTT. It codes for CASSSDTLGGELFF. Full variable domain (missing parts from reference TRBV5-1 and TRBJ2-2): KAGVTQTPRYLIKTRGQQVTLSCSPISGHRSVSWYQQTPGQGLQFLFEYFSETQRNKGNFPGRFSGRQFSNSRSEMNVSTLELGDSALYLCASSSDTLGGELFFGEGSRLTVL.

Note on this clone: A much larger clone differs by one base, so this may be a read error. This chain uses TRBV6-5 with TRBJ2-7; 8 bases are shared with TRBD1. There are 13 residues in the CDR3. Germline-derived CDR1 and CDR2 are MNHEY and SVGAGI. The CDR3 loop reads CASGTGKAYKQYF. CDR3 coding DNA: TGTGCCAGCGGGACAGGTAAAGCCTACAAGCAGTACTTC.

This clone was seen a single time. The chain recombines TRBV28 with TRBJ2-3; 11 bases align to TRBD2. Trimming took 5 bases from V and 1 from J; bases not matched to a gene: 5. Germline V gene lookup returns CDR1 MDHEN and CDR2 SYDVKM. This CDR3 has 16 residues. The CDR3 loop is CASSTIAGGRTDTQYF. The CDR3 DNA sequence: TGTGCCAGCAGTACCATAGCGGGAGGGCGCACAGATACGCAGTATTTT.

V gene TRBV7-9 combines with J gene TRBJ1-3, with D possibly TRBD1 on 6 matching bases. V lost 5 bases to trimming and J lost 4 bases, with 12 bases between them. The CDR3 sequence is 14 residues long. Germline V gene sequence: CDR1 SEHNR, CDR2 FQNEAQ (reference sequence). The CDR3 loop is CASSPGTQGNTIYF. The CDR3 bases are TGTGCCAGCAGCCCGGGGACACAAGGAAACACCATATATTTT.

This chain connects TRBV6-5 to TRBJ1-1; D gene unclear. V shed 7 bases and J shed 6 bases, with 21 bases lying between them. The CDR3 spans 15 residues. Germline CDR1 MNHEY, CDR2 SVGAGI. CDR3 nucleotide sequence: TGTGCCAGCACCCCCTCGTCCTCCAGGACCCCTGAAGCTTTCTTT. Residues: CASTPSSSRTPEAFF.

Notes on this clone: The sample holds other DNA sequences that translate to the same CDR3. J is TRBJ2-7 and V is TRBV7-9; D remains unclear. V dropped 5 bases and J dropped 7 bases, with 9 bases sitting between them. Germline V gene sequence: CDR1 SEHNR, CDR2 FQNEAQ (reference sequence). The CDR3 is 11 amino acids. DNA for the CDR3: TGTGCCAGCAGCCGGATGGGGGAGCAGTACTTC. This encodes CASSRMGEQYF.

The rearrangement uses TRBV27 and TRBJ1-1, with TRBD1 matching 7 bases. V lost 4 bases, J lost 1 base, and 12 bases stayed unmatched. This CDR3 has 17 residues. Germline loops: CDR1 MNHEY, CDR2 SMNVEV (reference sequence). The CDR3 nucleotides are TGTGCCAGCAGTTCCGTGTCGTTCCGGGACAGGAACACTGAAGCTTTCTTT. It is translated as CASSSVSFRDRNTEAFF.

This clone was counted between two and nine times. This chain's CDR3 is CAISQGGGETQYF. CDR3 sequence (DNA): TGTGCCATCAGCCAAGGAGGAGGGGAGACCCAGTACTTC. V is TRBV10-3 and J is TRBJ2-5; D is perhaps TRBD2 (6 bases). Deletions cut 6 bases from V and 5 bases from J, with 13 bases between. CDR3 length equals 13 residues. Germline CDR1 and CDR2: ENHRY and SYGVKD.

The rearrangement joins TRBV7-9 to TRBJ2-7; perhaps TRBD1 as D (6 bases). The CDR3 is 14 residues long. Between the trimmed V and J ends, which lost 2 bases and 0 bases, there was a span of 8 bases. Per germline, CDR1 SEHNR and CDR2 FQNEAQ (reference sequence). CDR3 coding DNA: TGTGCCAGCAGCTTACCAGGGGACTCCTACGAGCAGTACTTC. It is translated as CASSLPGDSYEQYF.

The gene calls are TRBV6-6 and TRBJ2-1; the match to TRBD1 covers 9 bases. With 6 bases clipped from V and 6 bases from J, the junction kept 9 bases outside the gene matches. Germline CDR1 reads MNHNY; CDR2 reads SVGAGI (reference sequence). The CDR3 runs 15 residues. This chain's CDR3 is CASRGGQGDRNEQFF. CDR3 in DNA: TGTGCCAGCAGGGGGGGACAGGGAGATCGCAATGAGCAGTTCTTC.

The V and J genes are TRBV28 and TRBJ2-1; tentative D call: TRBD2 (6 bases). The CDR3 has 17 residues. CDR1 and CDR2 (germline): MDHEN, SYDVKM. Trimming cost V 5 bases and J 2 bases, with 19 bases left between them. CDR3 amino acids: CASSLGGGLKTYNEQFF. The CDR3 nucleotides are TGTGCCAGCAGTCTTGGGGGAGGACTGAAAACCTACAATGAGCAGTTCTTC.

This clone was seen a single time. The chain is built from TRBV6-6 and TRBJ2-5, with D perhaps TRBD2 (6 bases). The CDR3 contains 16 residues. From germline, CDR1 is MNHNY and CDR2 SVGAGI (reference sequence). V was shortened by 6 bases and J by 4 bases, with 21 bases between the two germline ends. The chain's CDR3 is CASSNMGRGRGETQYF. The CDR3 DNA reads TGTGCCAGCAGCAACATGGGCCGGGGGAGAGGAGAGACCCAGTACTTC.

The chain has TRBV5-1 and TRBJ2-2, with 16 nucleotides matching TRBD2. The CDR3 has 17 residues. V trimming: 5 bases; J trimming: 4 bases; junction bases outside the gene matches: 5. CDR1 and CDR2 (germline): SGHRS, YFSETQ. Here the CDR3 reads CASSLGTSGRATGELFF. The CDR3 DNA follows: TGCGCCAGCAGTCTCGGGACTAGCGGGAGGGCCACCGGGGAGCTGTTTTTT.

The gene calls are TRBV15 and TRBJ2-4; maybe TRBD1 (5 bases). CDR1 is LNHNV and CDR2 is YYDKDF in the germline V gene (reference sequence). The CDR3 is made up of 13 amino acids. With 5 bases removed from V and 8 bases from J, the gap between germline ends came to 13 bases. The CDR3 DNA is TGTGCCACCAGCCCAGGGTACGTGGACATTCAGTACTTC. Translated: CATSPGYVDIQYF.

This chain uses TRBV2 with TRBJ1-1; tentatively, D is TRBD1 (5 bases). Germline V gene lookup returns CDR1 SNHLY and CDR2 FYNNEI. V shed 11 bases and J shed 1 base, with 14 bases lying between them. The CDR3 has 13 residues. The CDR3 bases are TGTGCCGGGACCCGGGACGGGAACACTGAAGCTTTCTTT. Its translation: CAGTRDGNTEAFF.

The chain employs TRBV9 and TRBJ2-2, with D tentatively TRBD2 (7 bases). CDR1 is SGDLS and CDR2 is YYNGEE in the germline V gene. V shed 4 bases and J shed 5 bases, with 21 bases lying between them. The CDR3 is 17 amino acids. The CDR3 DNA reads as TGTGCCAGCAGCACCACCGCGGGGGCCGCTAGGACCGGGGAGCTGTTTTTT. It is translated as CASSTTAGAARTGELFF. Full variable domain (rest looked up from reference TRBV9 and TRBJ2-2): DSGVTQTPKHLITATGQRVTLRCSPRSGDLSVYWYQQSLDQGLQFLIQYYNGEERAKGNILERFSAQQFPDLHSELNLSSLELGDSALYFCASSTTAGAARTGELFFGEGSRLTVL.

The chain employs TRBV5-1 and TRBJ1-4; no clear D gene. CDR3 length: 19 residues. V gave up 4 bases and J gave up 0 bases, with 22 bases separating them. The germline gives CDR1 SGHRS, CDR2 YFSETQ. The CDR3 DNA reads TGCGCCAGCAGCCTCACGGCTCGGAGGGCCCTCTCAACTAATGAAAAACTGTTTTTT. This encodes CASSLTARRALSTNEKLFF.

The chain joins TRBV7-3 to TRBJ2-1; 9 bases line up with TRBD1. The germline V gene encodes CDR1 SGHTA and CDR2 FQGTGA. There are 15 residues in the CDR3. V dropped 3 bases and J dropped 5; count of bases not matched to a gene: 5. The CDR3, as DNA: TGTGCCAGCAGCTTTGGGGACAGGGTAAACAATGAGCAGTTCTTC. Amino acids: CASSFGDRVNNEQFF.

This clone was picked up a small number of times. The chain links TRBV29-1 to TRBJ2-7; 14 bases fit TRBD2. The CDR3 is 16 residues long. Germline assignment: CDR1 SQVTM and CDR2 ANQGSEA. The ends lost 7 bases at V and 3 bases at J; junction bases unmatched: 11. CDR3 protein: CSAEAGTSGSNYEQYF. The DNA for the CDR3 is TGCAGCGCCGAGGCGGGGACTAGCGGGAGTAACTACGAGCAGTACTTC.